The 7 T cell receptor beta chains listed next were all sequenced from one sample in a study of blood T cell repertoires in COVID-19. The table came from immunoSEQ multiplex PCR; TCRdb's copy has only in-frame clones and leaves some out. Among about 76,000 clones listed, 65% to 90% were seen once. Sequenced material: peripheral blood. These receptors came from a man at least 80 years old with acute or convalescent COVID-19.

The rearrangement joins TRBV18 to TRBJ1-1; 9 bases map to TRBD1. In germline, CDR1 is KGHSH, CDR2 LQKENI. The junction had 8 bases not matched to a gene; V was cut back by 3 bases and J by 3 bases. The CDR3 has 16 amino acids. Here the CDR3 reads CASSPRTGEAHTEAFF. CDR3 DNA: TGTGCCAGCTCACCCCGGACAGGGGAGGCGCACACTGAAGCTTTCTTT.

This rearrangement joins TRBV4-1 to TRBJ1-4; no clear D gene. V lost 1 base and J 4 bases, leaving 7 bases between the germline ends. From germline, CDR1 is MGHRA and CDR2 YSYEKL. This CDR3 spans 14 amino acids. The CDR3 nucleotides read TGCGCCAGCAGCCAAGTTCAGTATAATGAAAAACTGTTTTTT. This gives the protein CASSQVQYNEKLFF.

This clone was observed a handful of times. V and J are TRBV2 and TRBJ2-1; 10 bases line up with TRBD1. Germline CDR1 SNHLY, CDR2 FYNNEI. The CDR3 sequence is 13 residues long. V gave up 6 bases and J gave up 5 bases; unmatched junction bases: 1. The CDR3 loop is CASSGQGDNEQFF. CDR3 DNA sequence: TGTGCCAGCAGCGGACAGGGGGACAATGAGCAGTTCTTC.

V is TRBV2 and J is TRBJ1-2, with 7 positions matching TRBD1. There are 13 residues in the CDR3. Looked up from germline, CDR1 is SNHLY and CDR2 is FYNNEI. V lost 5 bases and J lost 4; bases outside the gene matches: 4. The DNA of the CDR3 is TGTGCCAGCAGTCGACAGGGCAGCTATGGCTACACCTTC. Translated, it gives CASSRQGSYGYTF.

The genes are TRBV18 and TRBJ2-3; tentative D call: TRBD2 (5 bases). This CDR3 has 14 amino acids. CDR1 is KGHSH, CDR2 LQKENI, per germline. V lost 3 bases, J lost 2 bases, and 9 bases lay in between. DNA for the CDR3: TGTGCCAGCTCACCTCCGGGATACACAGATACGCAGTATTTT. Translated, it gives CASSPPGYTDTQYF.

The chain joins TRBV9 to TRBJ1-4; a possible D gene is TRBD1 (5 bases). From germline, CDR1 is SGDLS and CDR2 YYNGEE. CDR3 length: 17 amino acids. The V end was cut by 0 bases, the J end by 6 bases, with 18 bases between. The CDR3 loop reads CASSVEGQGQRDEKLFF. CDR3 in DNA: TGTGCCAGCAGCGTAGAGGGGCAGGGTCAAAGGGATGAAAAACTGTTTTTT.

The chain couples TRBV28 to TRBJ2-7, with TRBD2 matching 15 bases. Germline CDR1 reads MDHEN; CDR2 reads SYDVKM. The CDR3 totals 20 residues. V was clipped by 2 bases and J by 0 bases; unmatched bases: 11. The CDR3 DNA sequence: TGTGCCAGCAGTTTAAGGGCCGGACTAGCGGGAGGGAGGTACTCCTACGAGCAGTACTTC. Protein product: CASSLRAGLAGGRYSYEQYF.